The 5 T cell receptor beta chains below were found in one sample sequenced in a study of regulatory T cells in long-lasting Graves disease. Construction of TCR beta libraries relied on iRepertoire HTBI primers and on Arm-PCR targeting CDR3 regions. TCRdb ran MiXCR on the multiplex PCR reads and lists one entry per CDR3 protein. The sample carries 450,000 to 600,000 distinct CDR3 sequences, about 13% recorded once. Time point described: newly diagnosed GD, antithyroid drugs for less than 3 months. PBMC-derived RNA was used for the TCR library. A further study also used this sample, focusing on T cells in Graves' hyperthyroidism and ophthalmopathy.

This specimen consisted of peripheral blood mononuclear cells (PBMCs), obtained at new diagnosis, from a patient treated with antithyroid drugs. Receptors originate from a young man with Graves disease.

This clonotype was seen repeatedly, ten times or more. The chain has TRBV20-1 and TRBJ2-2, with D possibly TRBD2 on 5 matching bases. CDR3 length: 13 residues. V was trimmed by 5 bases and J by 8 bases, leaving 15 bases between them. The germline CDR1 and CDR2 sequences are DFQATT and SNEGSKA (reference sequence). CDR3 amino acids: CSAPDPGGGELFF. The CDR3 coding sequence is TGCAGTGCTCCGGACCCTGGAGGTGGGGAGCTGTTTTTT.

This clonotype occurred many times. The chain uses TRBV7-2 and TRBJ2-1, with D maybe TRBD1 (6 bases). Trimming cost V 6 bases and J 3 bases, with 15 bases left between them. Germline V lookup: CDR1 SGHTA, CDR2 FQGNSA. The CDR3 sequence is 15 residues long. The CDR3 DNA follows: TGTGCCAGCAGTCCTGACAGGCCCATCTACAATGAGCAGTTCTTC. Translation: CASSPDRPIYNEQFF. Combining the CDR3 with reference TRBV7-2 and TRBJ2-1 gives the whole variable domain GAGVSQSPSNKVTEKGKDVELRCDPISGHTALYWYRQSLGQGLEFLIYFQGNSAPDKSGLPSDRFSAERTGGSVSTLTIQRTQQEDSAVYLCASSPDRPIYNEQFFGPGTRLTVL.

This clonotype has ten or more counts. The chain joins TRBV20-1 to TRBJ2-1; TRBD1 matches at 11 bases. Trimming at V came to 3 bases and at J to 7 bases, leaving 11 bases not matched to a gene. The CDR3 spans 16 residues. Germline V gene lookup returns CDR1 DFQATT and CDR2 SNEGSKA (reference sequence). CDR3 coding DNA: TGCAGTGCTAGGGACCCGGACAGGGGGCGAAGGAATGAGCAGTTCTTC. This encodes CSARDPDRGRRNEQFF.

Ten or more counts support this clonotype. The chain links TRBV11-3 to TRBJ2-5, with 9 bases fitting TRBD1. The V gene end was trimmed by 5 bases and the J gene end by 5 bases; junction bases not matched to a gene: 12. Germline values: CDR1 SGHNT, CDR2 YENEEA. This CDR3 contains 16 residues. Here the CDR3 DNA reads TGTGCCAGCAGCCTTGGGCCGACAGGGGGGTTGGAGACCCAGTACTTC. It is translated as CASSLGPTGGLETQYF.

Ten or more counts support this clonotype. This chain uses TRBV29-1 with TRBJ2-3; TRBD1 agrees at 7 bases. CDR1 is SQVTM and CDR2 is ANQGSEA in the germline V gene. CDR3 size: 14 residues. V trimming: 4 bases; J trimming: 3 bases; junction bases outside the gene matches: 7. For the CDR3, the DNA is TGCAGCGTTGTCTTAGGGGGCGCGACAGATACGCAGTATTTT. Its protein product is CSVVLGGATDTQYF.